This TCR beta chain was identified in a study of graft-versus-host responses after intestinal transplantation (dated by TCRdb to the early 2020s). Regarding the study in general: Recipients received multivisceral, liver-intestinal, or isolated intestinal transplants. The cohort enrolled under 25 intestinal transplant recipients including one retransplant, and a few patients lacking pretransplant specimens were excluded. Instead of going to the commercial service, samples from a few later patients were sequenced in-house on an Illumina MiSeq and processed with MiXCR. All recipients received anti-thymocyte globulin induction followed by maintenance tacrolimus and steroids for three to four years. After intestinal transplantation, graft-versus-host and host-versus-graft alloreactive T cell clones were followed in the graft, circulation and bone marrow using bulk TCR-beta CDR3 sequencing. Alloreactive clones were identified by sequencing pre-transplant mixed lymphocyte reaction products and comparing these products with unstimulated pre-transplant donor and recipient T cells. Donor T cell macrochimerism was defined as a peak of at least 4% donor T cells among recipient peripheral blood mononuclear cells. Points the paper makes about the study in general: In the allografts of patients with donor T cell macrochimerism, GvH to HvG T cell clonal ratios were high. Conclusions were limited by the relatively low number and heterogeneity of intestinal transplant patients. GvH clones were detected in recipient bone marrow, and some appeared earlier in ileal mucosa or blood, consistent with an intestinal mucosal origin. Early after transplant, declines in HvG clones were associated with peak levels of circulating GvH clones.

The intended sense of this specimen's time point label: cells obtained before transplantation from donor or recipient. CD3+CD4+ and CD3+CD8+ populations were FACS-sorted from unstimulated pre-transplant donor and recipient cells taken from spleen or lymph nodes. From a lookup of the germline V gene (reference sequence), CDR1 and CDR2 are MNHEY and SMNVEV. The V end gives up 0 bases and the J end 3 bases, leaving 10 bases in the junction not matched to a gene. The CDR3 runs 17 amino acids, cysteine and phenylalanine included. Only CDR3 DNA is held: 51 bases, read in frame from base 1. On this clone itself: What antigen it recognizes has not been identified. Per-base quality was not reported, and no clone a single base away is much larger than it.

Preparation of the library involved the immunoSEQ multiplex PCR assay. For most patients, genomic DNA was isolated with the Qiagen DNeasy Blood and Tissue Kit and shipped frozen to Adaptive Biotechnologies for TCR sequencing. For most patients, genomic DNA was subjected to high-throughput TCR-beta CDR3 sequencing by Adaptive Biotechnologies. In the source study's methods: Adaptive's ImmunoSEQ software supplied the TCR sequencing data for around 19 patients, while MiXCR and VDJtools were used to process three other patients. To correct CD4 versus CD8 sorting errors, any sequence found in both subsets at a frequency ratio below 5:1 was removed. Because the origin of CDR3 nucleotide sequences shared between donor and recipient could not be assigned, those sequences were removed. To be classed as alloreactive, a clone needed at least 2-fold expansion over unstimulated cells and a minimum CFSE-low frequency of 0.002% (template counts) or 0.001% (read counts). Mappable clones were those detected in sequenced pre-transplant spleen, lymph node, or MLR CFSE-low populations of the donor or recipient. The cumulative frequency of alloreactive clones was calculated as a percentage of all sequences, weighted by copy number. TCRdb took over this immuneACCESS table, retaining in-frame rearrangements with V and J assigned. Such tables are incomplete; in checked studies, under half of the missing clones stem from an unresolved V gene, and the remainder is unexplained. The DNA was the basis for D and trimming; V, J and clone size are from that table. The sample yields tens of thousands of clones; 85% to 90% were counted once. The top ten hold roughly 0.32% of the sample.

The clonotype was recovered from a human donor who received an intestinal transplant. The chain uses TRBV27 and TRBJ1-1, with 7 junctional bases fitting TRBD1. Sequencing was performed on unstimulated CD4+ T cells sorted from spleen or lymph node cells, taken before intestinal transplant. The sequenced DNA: TGTGCCAGCAGTTTATCCCTCCGACAGGGAATGTACACTGAAGCTTTCTTT. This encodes CASSLSLRQGMYTEAFF.